This is a list of T cell receptor beta chains from one sample in a study of response to subunit inactivated influenza vaccine. TCRdb called the RT-PCR reads again in MiXCR, with one record for every CDR3 protein. Among roughly 190,000 distinct CDR3 sequences listed, under 15% were seen once. The starting material was CD8+ T cells sorted from PBMCs, obtained 5 days after vaccination. The receptor source for this set is a man between 50 and 59 years old who received an inactivated influenza vaccine. Each CDR3 is given with its conserved first and last residue. Expanded clones are given a class, and other clones once, few, many or no size at all.

>-|TRBV25-1
CASSEAGGNQPQHF
>few|TRBV30
CAWSAGTSLTGELFF
>few|TRBV3-1
CASSQEWGGTYEQYF
>few|TRBV15
CATSSGYGDEQFF
>-|TRBV20-1
CSARTGTGPEQYF
>-|TRBV13
CASSPETGLNTGELFF
>-|TRBV6-1
CASSPYGGGQEQYF
>few|TRBV7-9
CASSYTQPLQETQYF
>-|TRBV28
CASSLQDRSSYEQYF
>few|TRBV27
CASRRLVLLAGVSTDTQYF
>few|TRBV4-3
CASSQGVVSQAGVTDTQYF
>many|TRBV4-3
CASSQGVAGDGSPLHF
>few|TRBV18
CASSPDRDYEQYF
>few|TRBV25-1
CASSEYRTAQETQYF
>-|TRBV4-1
CASSQVRTGPETQYF
>-|TRBV28
CASSLWGTGNYEQYF
>few|TRBV20-1
CSARDFRTGGDYEQYF
>-|TRBV5-1
CASSLKQNTGELFF
>many|TRBV2
CASSEAQGDGNSPLHF
>-|TRBV5-6
CASSVPGQRLGEQFF
>-|TRBV27
CASSLFGAVKNSPLHF
>-|TRBV7-9
CASSASAGSLQETQYF
>-|TRBV6-2/TRBV6-3
CASSFRDRSYEQYF
>many|TRBV2
CASNIGPYNEQFF
>few|TRBV28
CASRVYGKLTGELFF
>few|TRBV9
CASSVEDQYQETQYF
>-|TRBV20-1
CSASGLAGGYPETQYF
>-|TRBV5-4
CASSWGLAGGYEQYF
>-|TRBV21-1
CASSSAQGETQYF
>-|TRBV3-1
CASGRAGVISEQYF
>-|TRBV12-3/TRBV12-4
CASRRPGTGNTNEQFF